This TCR beta chain was obtained from a study of OX40 agonist ivuxolimab in advanced cancers. Sequencing was performed with immunoSEQ multiplex PCR; in TCRdb, only in-frame clones are kept and a portion is missing. The sample lists about 98,000 clones, around 90% occurring once. With V trimmed by 5 bases and J by 3 bases, 6 bases remained unmatched. Germline CDR1 and CDR2: SEHNR and FQNEAQ (reference sequence). The CDR3 loop spans 15 amino acids. This sequence joins TRBV7-9 and TRBJ1-1, with 10 bases matching TRBD1. This sample comprised CD4+ or CD8+ T cells sorted from blood, obtained in a trial of the OX40 agonist ivuxolimab. This clonotype was sampled from an adult with an advanced solid tumor such as melanoma, head and neck, liver or kidney cancer. The CDR3 DNA follows: TGTGCCAGCAGCACCAGGACAGGGGGGGACACTGAAGCTTTCTTT. Protein sequence: CASSTRTGGDTEAFF.